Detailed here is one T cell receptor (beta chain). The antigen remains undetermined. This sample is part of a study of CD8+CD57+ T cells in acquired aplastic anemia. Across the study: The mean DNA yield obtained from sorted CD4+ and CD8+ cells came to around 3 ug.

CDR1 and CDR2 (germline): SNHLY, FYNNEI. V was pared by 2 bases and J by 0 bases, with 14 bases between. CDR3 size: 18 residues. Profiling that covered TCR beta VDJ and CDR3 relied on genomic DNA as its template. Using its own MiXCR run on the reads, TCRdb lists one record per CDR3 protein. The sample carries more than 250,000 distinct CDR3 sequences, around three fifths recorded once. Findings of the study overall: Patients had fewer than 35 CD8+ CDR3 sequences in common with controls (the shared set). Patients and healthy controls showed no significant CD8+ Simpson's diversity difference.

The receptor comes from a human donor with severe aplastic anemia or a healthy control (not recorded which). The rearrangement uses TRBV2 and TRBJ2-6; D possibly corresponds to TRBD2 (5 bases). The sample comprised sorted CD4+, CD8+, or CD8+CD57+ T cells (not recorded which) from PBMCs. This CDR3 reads CASSEHALGSSGANVLTF. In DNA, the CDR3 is TGTGCCAGCAGTGAACACGCGCTGGGGAGCTCTGGGGCCAACGTCCTGACTTTC.